The clone carrying this T cell receptor (beta chain) showed up just a few times. The antigen is unknown. The second PCR ran about 6 to 12 cycles with a sample-barcoded 5' primer and J-beta primers. The authors tagged each cDNA molecule using a template-switch adaptor with 12 random nucleotides. MiXCR was run by TCRdb on the 5' RACE reads, yielding one entry per CDR3 protein. The data hold more than 700,000 distinct CDR3 sequences, with around 45% observed a single time. The data originate from a study of blood T cells in healthy people across ages. Findings and caveats of the study: Higher naive T cell percentage went strongly together with higher TCR beta diversity. Older age went with lower TCR beta diversity per million T cells, in a roughly linear way.

Trimming stripped 6 bases from V and 6 bases from J, with 8 bases between. Germline V CDR1 and CDR2: SGHAT, FQNNGV. CDR3 size: 12 residues. The TCR originated in an elderly man in good health. This chain connects TRBV11-2 to TRBJ2-2; D uncertain. Sequencing used blood. Here the CDR3 DNA reads TGTGCCAGCAGGGACGGCCCCGGGGAGCTGTTTTTT. As protein: CASRDGPGELFF.